A single sample is the source of the 13 T cell receptor beta chains below, sequenced in a study of blood T cell repertoires in COVID-19. Assay: immunoSEQ multiplex PCR; the TCRdb copy retains only in-frame clones and omits some. The data contain some 290,000 clones, 81% of them singletons. Sequencing was done on a sample of peripheral blood. The receptors come from a woman aged 60 to 75 with active or convalescent COVID-19.

Only one count was recorded for this clone. The genes are TRBV7-3 and TRBJ2-6; a possible D gene is TRBD1 (5 bases). The CDR3 has 16 residues. V was pared by 1 base and J by 0 bases, with 7 bases between. Germline assignment: CDR1 SGHTA and CDR2 FQGTGA. CDR3 in DNA: TGTGCCAGCAGCTTAATGGGGCTCTCTGGGGCCAACGTCCTGACTTTC. Amino acid sequence: CASSLMGLSGANVLTF.

This rearrangement joins TRBV5-1 to TRBJ1-2, with 10 bases that match TRBD1. Losses at the gene ends were 4 bases for V and 2 bases for J; bases not matched to a gene: 5. Germline V CDR1 and CDR2: SGHRS, YFSETQ. This CDR3 is 15 amino acids long. CDR3 bases: TGCGCCAGCAGCCGTGGGACAGGGGCCAACTATGGCTACACCTTC. As protein: CASSRGTGANYGYTF.

This clone has more than one count but fewer than ten. This chain connects TRBV6-5 to TRBJ1-5; 8 bases map to TRBD1. The junction had 11 bases not matched to a gene; V was cut back by 7 bases and J by 6 bases. This CDR3 region has 15 residues. Per germline, CDR1 MNHEY and CDR2 SVGAGI. In nucleotides, the CDR3 is TGTGCCAGCACTCTCGGGCAGGGGGCAATTCAGCCCCAGCATTTT. Amino acids: CASTLGQGAIQPQHF.

The chain is built from TRBV6-6 and TRBJ2-2; the match to TRBD2 covers 7 bases. CDR3 length equals 15 residues. Germline V gives CDR1 MNHNY, CDR2 SVGAGI (reference sequence). V dropped 6 bases and J dropped 3; count of bases not matched to a gene: 7. DNA for the CDR3: TGTGCCAGCAGCCCCGGGACTACCCACACCGGGGAGCTGTTTTTT. Protein: CASSPGTTHTGELFF.

The chain combines TRBV4-3 with TRBJ2-3; 8 positions agree with TRBD2. CDR1 and CDR2 (germline): LGHNA, YSLEER. The CDR3 runs to 15 residues. The J segment lost 6 bases and the V segment lost 3 bases, leaving 8 bases of the junction unmatched. The CDR3 is CASSQGIAGLDTQYF. The CDR3 DNA is TGCGCCAGCAGCCAGGGGATAGCGGGGCTGGATACGCAGTATTTT.

This rearrangement joins TRBV7-6 to TRBJ1-1; 11 bases map to TRBD1. V was pared by 5 bases and J by 5 bases, with 7 bases of the junction left unmatched. The CDR3 is 15 amino acids. The germline V gene has CDR1 SGHVS and CDR2 FNYEAQ. The CDR3 DNA is TGTGCCAGCAGCCCCGGACAGGGGGCCCGGACTGAAGCTTTCTTT. Amino acids: CASSPGQGARTEAFF. Combining the CDR3 with reference TRBV7-6 and TRBJ1-1 gives the whole variable domain GAGVSQSPRYKVTKRGQDVALRCDPISGHVSLYWYRQALGQGPEFLTYFNYEAQQDKSGLPNDRFSAERPEGSISTLTIQRTEQRDSAMYRCASSPGQGARTEAFFGQGTRLTVV.

This clone was seen only a few times. The chain couples TRBV18 to TRBJ1-6; the D gene is possibly TRBD1 (6 bases). CDR1 and CDR2 (germline): KGHSH, LQKENI. This CDR3 spans 14 amino acids. Trimming left V 1 base short and J 10 bases short, with 11 bases between. The CDR3 DNA sequence: TGTGCCAGCTCACCACAGGGGGAAAGGTCACCCCTCCACTTT. As protein: CASSPQGERSPLHF.

The chain recombines TRBV5-4 with TRBJ1-3; possible D gene TRBD1, 5 bases. There are 15 residues in the CDR3. The V gene's germline CDR1 is SGHNT and CDR2 YYREEE (reference sequence). V was clipped by 0 bases and J by 4 bases, with 11 bases between them. The CDR3 loop is CASSLAGGKGNTIYF. CDR3 DNA sequence: TGTGCCAGCAGCTTGGCGGGGGGTAAAGGAAACACCATATATTTT.

The genes are TRBV30 and TRBJ1-5; TRBD1 is a possible D gene (6 bases). V was clipped by 2 bases and J by 2 bases, with 7 bases between them. The CDR3 runs to 13 residues. Per germline, CDR1 GTSNPN and CDR2 SVGIG (reference sequence). The CDR3 region has the DNA TGTGCCTGGAGTACAGGGCGCAATCAGCCCCAGCATTTT. It specifies CAWSTGRNQPQHF.

V gene TRBV19 combines with J gene TRBJ2-1, with TRBD1 identical over 12 bases. CDR1 is LNHDA, CDR2 SQIVND, per germline (reference sequence). V shed 6 bases and J 7 bases; nucleotides not matched to a gene: 10. CDR3 length: 16 amino acids. As DNA, the CDR3 is TGTGCCAGTAGCAGTCGGGGACAGGGGGCCTCAAATGAGCAGTTCTTC. Protein: CASSSRGQGASNEQFF.

In its sample, this clone was seen once. The chain links TRBV5-1 to TRBJ1-1; maybe TRBD1 (6 bases). The CDR3 totals 17 residues. The germline V gene has CDR1 SGHRS and CDR2 YFSETQ. V gave up 1 base and J gave up 0 bases, with 16 bases separating them. CDR3 bases: TGCGCCAGCAGCTTGACGGGGGGCGACCTCTTGAACACTGAAGCTTTCTTT. Amino acids: CASSLTGGDLLNTEAFF.

This chain links TRBV7-8 with TRBJ2-1, with 8 bases identical to TRBD1. The CDR3 is made up of 17 amino acids. V shed 5 bases, J shed 5 bases, and the junction held 14 bases outside the gene matches. Looked up from germline, CDR1 is SGHVS and CDR2 is FQNEAQ. The CDR3 nucleotides are TGTGCCAGCAGCCCATTGTCGAGGACAGGGTTCGACAATGAGCAGTTCTTC. Protein: CASSPLSRTGFDNEQFF. Complete variable domain (other parts from reference TRBV7-8 and TRBJ2-1): GAGVSQSPRYKVAKRGQDVALRCDPISGHVSLFWYQQALGQGPEFLTYFQNEAQLDKSGLPSDRFFAERPEGSVSTLKIQRTQQEDSAVYLCASSPLSRTGFDNEQFFGPGTRLTVL.

This clone has more than one count but fewer than ten. V is TRBV9 and J is TRBJ2-5; the D gene is possibly TRBD1 (6 bases). The germline V and J ends were trimmed by 5 bases and 2 bases, with 16 bases remaining between them. This CDR3 spans 15 amino acids. Germline V gene sequence: CDR1 SGDLS, CDR2 YYNGEE. The CDR3 nucleotides read TGTGCCAGCAGTTCGGGGATGGACAGTCAAGAGACCCAGTACTTC. Amino acids: CASSSGMDSQETQYF.